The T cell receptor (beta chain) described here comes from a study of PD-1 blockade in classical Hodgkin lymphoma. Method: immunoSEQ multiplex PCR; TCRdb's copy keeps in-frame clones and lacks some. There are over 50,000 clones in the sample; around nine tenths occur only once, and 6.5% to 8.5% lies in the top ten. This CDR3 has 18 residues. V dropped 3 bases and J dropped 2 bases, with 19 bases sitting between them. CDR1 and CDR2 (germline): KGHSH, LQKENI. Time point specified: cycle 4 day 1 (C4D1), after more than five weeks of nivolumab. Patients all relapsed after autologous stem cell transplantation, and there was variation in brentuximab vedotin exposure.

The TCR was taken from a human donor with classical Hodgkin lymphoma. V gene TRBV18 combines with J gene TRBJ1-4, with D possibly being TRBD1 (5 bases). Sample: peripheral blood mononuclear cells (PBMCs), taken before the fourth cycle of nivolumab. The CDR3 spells CASSPGGQGFTTNEKLFF. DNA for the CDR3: TGTGCCAGCTCACCCGGAGGGCAGGGCTTTACGACTAATGAAAAACTGTTTTTT.